This T cell receptor beta chain was captured by sequencing in a study of cytomegalovirus exposure and HLA in healthy donors. The CDR3 spans 12 residues. Germline assignment: CDR1 MGHRA and CDR2 YSYEKL. PCR was performed using 60 Vbeta and 13 Jbeta primers. The assay was immunoSEQ multiplex PCR, and TCRdb's table has in-frame clones only and misses some. This table has tens of thousands of clones, roughly two thirds appearing once. About this clone: The junction does not match germline at one end; this may be a read error.

The sequence came from a woman aged 45-60 years in good health and CMV-seropositive. Material for sequencing was PBMCs. The V gene is TRBV4-1, the J gene TRBJ1-4; D uncertain. CDR3 nucleotide sequence: TGTGCCAGCAGCCAAGTCAGAGAAAAACTGTTTTTT. Its protein is CASSQVREKLFF.